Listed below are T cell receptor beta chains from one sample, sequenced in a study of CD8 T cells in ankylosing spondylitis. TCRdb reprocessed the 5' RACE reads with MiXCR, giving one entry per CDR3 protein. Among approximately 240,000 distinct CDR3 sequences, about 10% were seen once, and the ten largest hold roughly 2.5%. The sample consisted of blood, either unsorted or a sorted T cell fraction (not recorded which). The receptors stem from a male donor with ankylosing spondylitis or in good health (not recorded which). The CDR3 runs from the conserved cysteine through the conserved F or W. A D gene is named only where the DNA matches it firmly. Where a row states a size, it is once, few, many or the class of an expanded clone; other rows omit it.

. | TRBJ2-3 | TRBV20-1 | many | CSARGTTDTQYF | TGCAGTGCTAGAGGAACGACAGATACGCAGTATTTT
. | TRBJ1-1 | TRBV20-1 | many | CSARGLNTEAFF | TGCAGTGCTAGAGGCCTGAACACTGAAGCTTTCTTT
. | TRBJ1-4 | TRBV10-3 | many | CAISGGRPQQTNEKLFF | TGTGCCATCAGTGGCGGAAGGCCTCAGCAAACTAATGAAAAACTGTTTTTT
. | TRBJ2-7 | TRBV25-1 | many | CAVSAPLLSGTSYEQYF | TGTGCCGTCAGTGCCCCCCTTCTTTCCGGGACCTCCTACGAGCAGTACTTC
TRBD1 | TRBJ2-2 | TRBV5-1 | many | CASSPSGTVNTGELFF | TGCGCCAGCAGCCCGTCCGGGACAGTGAACACCGGGGAGCTGTTTTTT
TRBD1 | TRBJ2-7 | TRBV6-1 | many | CASSEMGTVPSEQYF | TGTGCCAGCAGTGAAATGGGGACAGTCCCATCCGAGCAGTACTTC
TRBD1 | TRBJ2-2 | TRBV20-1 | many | CSATRGGNTGELFF | TGCAGTGCTACGCGAGGGGGCAACACCGGGGAGCTGTTTTTT
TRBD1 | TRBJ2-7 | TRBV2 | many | CASSTGTGYEQYF | TGTGCCAGCAGCACCGGGACAGGGTACGAGCAGTACTTC
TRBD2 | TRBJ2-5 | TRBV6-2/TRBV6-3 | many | CASIRRSGTSGGTSSETQYF | TGTGCCAGCATTAGACGCTCCGGGACTAGCGGGGGTACTTCGTCAGAGACCCAGTACTTC
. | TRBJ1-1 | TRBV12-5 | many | CASGFPSGTEAFF | TGTGCTAGTGGTTTTCCCAGTGGGACTGAAGCTTTCTTT
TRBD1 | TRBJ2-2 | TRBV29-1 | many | CSVRRQGTGELFF | TGCAGCGTTAGGAGACAGGGGACCGGGGAGCTGTTTTTT
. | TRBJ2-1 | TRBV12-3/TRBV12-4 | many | CASSSRLDWEQFF | TGTGCCAGCAGTTCCCGCCTAGACTGGGAGCAGTTCTTC
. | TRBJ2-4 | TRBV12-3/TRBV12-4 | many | CASRPTGLAAKNIQYF | TGTGCCAGCAGGCCCACAGGGTTGGCAGCCAAAAACATTCAGTACTTC
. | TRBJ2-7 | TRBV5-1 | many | CASSSPGYEQYF | TGCGCCAGCAGCTCCCCCGGCTACGAGCAGTACTTC
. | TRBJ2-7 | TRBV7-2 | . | CASSPQGTGTRGQYF | TGTGCCAGCAGCCCCCAAGGAACCGGGACTCGAGGGCAGTACTTC
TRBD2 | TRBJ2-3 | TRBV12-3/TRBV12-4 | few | CASSFAGDTDTQYF | TGTGCCAGCAGTTTTGCGGGGGACACAGATACGCAGTATTTT
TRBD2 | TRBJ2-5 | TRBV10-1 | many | CASSQSGIGETQYF | TGCGCCAGCAGTCAAAGCGGGATTGGTGAGACCCAGTACTTC
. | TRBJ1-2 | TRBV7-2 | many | CASSLVGGGAGYTF | TGTGCCAGCAGCTTAGTTGGGGGGGGCGCAGGCTACACCTTC
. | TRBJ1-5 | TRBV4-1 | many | CASSPQVMSNQPQHF | TGCGCCAGCAGCCCACAAGTGATGAGCAATCAGCCCCAGCATTTT
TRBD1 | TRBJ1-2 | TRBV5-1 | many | CASSLASGTGTYGYTF | TGCGCCAGCAGCTTGGCCTCGGGGACAGGGACATATGGCTACACCTTC
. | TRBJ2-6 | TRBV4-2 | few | CASSQENEGGGANVLTF | TGTGCCAGCAGCCAAGAGAATGAGGGCGGAGGGGCCAACGTCCTGACTTTC
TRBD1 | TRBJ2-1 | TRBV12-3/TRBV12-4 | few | CASSWGQGAGNEQFF | TGTGCCAGCAGTTGGGGACAGGGGGCAGGTAATGAGCAGTTCTTC
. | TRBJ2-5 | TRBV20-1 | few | CSALSRDQETQYF | TGCAGTGCTCTGTCCAGGGATCAAGAGACCCAGTACTTC
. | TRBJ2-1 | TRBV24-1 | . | CATSDSGPPHELFF | TGTGCCACCAGTGATTCCGGACCACCCCATGAGCTGTTCTTC
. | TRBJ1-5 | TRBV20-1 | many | CSAKTGNQPQHF | TGCAGTGCTAAGACAGGCAATCAGCCCCAGCATTTT
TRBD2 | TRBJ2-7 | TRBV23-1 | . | CASSPAPRTRTCEQYF | TGCGCCAGCAGTCCGGCTCCGAGGACTAGGACTTGCGAGCAGTACTTC
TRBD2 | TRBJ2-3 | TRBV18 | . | CASSPTGTSSITDTQYF | TGTGCCAGCTCACCAACCGGGACTAGCAGTATCACAGATACGCAGTATTTT
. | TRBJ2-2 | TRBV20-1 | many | CSARAPGLQGATGELFF | TGCAGTGCTAGAGCACCGGGGCTCCAGGGAGCCACCGGGGAGCTGTTTTTT